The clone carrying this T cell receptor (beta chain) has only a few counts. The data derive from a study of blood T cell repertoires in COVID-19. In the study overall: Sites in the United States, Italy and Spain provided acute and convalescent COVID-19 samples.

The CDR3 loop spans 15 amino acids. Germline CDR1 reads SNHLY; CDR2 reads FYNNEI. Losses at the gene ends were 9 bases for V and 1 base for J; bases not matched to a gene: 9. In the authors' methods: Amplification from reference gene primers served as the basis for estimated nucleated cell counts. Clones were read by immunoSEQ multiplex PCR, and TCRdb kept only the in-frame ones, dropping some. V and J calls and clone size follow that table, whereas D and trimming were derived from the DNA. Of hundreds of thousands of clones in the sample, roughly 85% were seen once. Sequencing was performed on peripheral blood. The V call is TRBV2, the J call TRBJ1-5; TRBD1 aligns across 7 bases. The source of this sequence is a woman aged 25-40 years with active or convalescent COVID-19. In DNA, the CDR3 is TGTGCCAGTAGGGACAGCCTTGTGAGCAATCAGCCCCAGCATTTT. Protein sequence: CASRDSLVSNQPQHF. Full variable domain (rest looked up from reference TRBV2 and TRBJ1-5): EPEVTQTPSHQVTQMGQEVILRCVPISNHLYFYWYRQILGQKVEFLVSFYNNEISEKSEIFDDQFSVERPDGSNFTLKIRSTKLEDSAMYFCASRDSLVSNQPQHFGDGTRLSIL.